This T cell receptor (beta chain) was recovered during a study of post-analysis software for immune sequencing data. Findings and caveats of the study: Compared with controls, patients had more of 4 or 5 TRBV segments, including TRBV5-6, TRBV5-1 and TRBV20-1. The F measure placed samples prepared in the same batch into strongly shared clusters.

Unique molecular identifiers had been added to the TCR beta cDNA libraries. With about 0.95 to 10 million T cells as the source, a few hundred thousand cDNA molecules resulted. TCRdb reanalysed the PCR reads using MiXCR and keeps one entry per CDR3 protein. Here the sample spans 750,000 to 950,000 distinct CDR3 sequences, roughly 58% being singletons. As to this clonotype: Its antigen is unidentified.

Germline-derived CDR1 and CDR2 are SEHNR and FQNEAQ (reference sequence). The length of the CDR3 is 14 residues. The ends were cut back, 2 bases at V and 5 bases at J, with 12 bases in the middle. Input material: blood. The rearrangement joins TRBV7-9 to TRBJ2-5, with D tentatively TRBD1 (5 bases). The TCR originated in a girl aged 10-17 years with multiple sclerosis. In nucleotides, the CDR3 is TGTGCCAGCAGCTTATCCCACAGGATGGAGACCCAGTACTTC. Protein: CASSLSHRMETQYF.